This TCR beta chain was sequenced during a study of blood T cell repertoires in COVID-19. Study overall: From T cells, B-cell-depleted T cells, or PBMCs came the material, which was cDNA or gDNA.

The CDR3 has 14 amino acids. Trimming took off 3 bases at V and 8 bases at J, with 16 bases between the two ends. Germline V lookup: CDR1 MDHEN, CDR2 SYDVKM. As processed by the authors: For nucleated cells, counts were estimated from reference gene primer amplification. The data were produced by immunoSEQ multiplex PCR, yet TCRdb's version contains in-frame clones alone and is incomplete. The DNA gave D and trimming, while V, J and clone size come from that table. The table shows some 320,000 clones, with approximately 90% occurring only once. Specimen: PBMCs or T cells enriched from blood (not recorded which). The chain recombines TRBV28 with TRBJ1-2; D not certain. The TCR originated in a woman in her twenties or thirties who had been exposed to COVID-19. This chain's CDR3 is CASSLAGSQGGYTF. DNA of the CDR3: TGTGCCAGCAGTTTGGCCGGGTCCCAAGGCGGCTACACCTTC.